Listed here are 15 T cell receptor beta chains from one sample, sequenced in a study of blood T cell repertoires in COVID-19. The repertoire was sequenced with immunoSEQ multiplex PCR; TCRdb's copy has only in-frame clones and lacks some. The top ten hold roughly 15% of the sample, which has 150,000 or so clones, around 80% seen once. Sequenced: peripheral blood. The receptors here all came from a human donor with acute or convalescent COVID-19. The donor label of this sample is uncertain.

The CDR3 region is CASSGQNYGYTF. The CDR3 coding sequence is TGTGCCAGCTCGGGACAGAACTATGGCTACACCTTC. The V gene is TRBV6-6, the J gene TRBJ1-2; 7 bases are shared with TRBD1. This CDR3 contains 12 residues. The V and J ends lost 8 bases and 2 bases, in that order; junction bases with no gene match: 2. Germline V gene lookup returns CDR1 MNHNY and CDR2 SVGAGI (reference sequence).

The V and J genes are TRBV18 and TRBJ1-2, with TRBD1 matching over 12 bases. Trimming cost V 6 bases and J 4 bases; bases outside gene matches: 6. The germline V gene has CDR1 KGHSH and CDR2 LQKENI. The CDR3 is 15 residues long. DNA of the CDR3: TGTGCCAGCTCGGGGACAGGGGGCGAAGTCTATGGCTACACCTTC. It translates to CASSGTGGEVYGYTF.

The CDR3 loop reads CASVWGRNKLFF. CDR3 nucleotides: TGTGCCAGCGTCTGGGGGAGGAATAAACTGTTTTTT. The gene calls are TRBV5-8 and TRBJ1-4, with D perhaps TRBD1 (5 bases). Looked up from germline, CDR1 is SGHTS and CDR2 is YDEGEE. The ends were cut back, 7 bases at V and 11 bases at J, with 15 bases in the middle. This CDR3 spans 12 amino acids.

This clone appeared a few times. The gene calls are TRBV4-3 and TRBJ1-2, with a tentative D call TRBD1 (5 bases). Germline CDR1 reads LGHNA; CDR2 reads YSLEER. The ends were cut back, 0 bases at V and 4 bases at J, with 18 bases in the middle. CDR3 length: 17 residues. The CDR3 nucleotides are TGCGCCAGCAGCCAAGATTATGGGGGGATGAGGAGCTATGGCTACACCTTC. Its protein product is CASSQDYGGMRSYGYTF.

This clone has just a few counts. As DNA, the CDR3 is TGTGCCAGCACCACCGGGAGGGGTCGAGGCTACACCTTC. Its protein is CASTTGRGRGYTF. The rearrangement uses TRBV3-1 (or the pseudogene TRBV3-2) and TRBJ1-2, with D perhaps matching TRBD1 (5 bases). The CDR3 contains 13 residues. Trimming removed 7 bases at V and 8 bases at J, with 17 bases between. Germline values: CDR1 LGHDT, CDR2 YNNKEL (reference sequence).

The CDR3 coding sequence is TGTGCCAGCAGTGATCAAATGGGGATAGGGGCTGAAGCTTTCTTT. It specifies CASSDQMGIGAEAFF. The V gene is TRBV6-1, the J gene TRBJ1-1, with D perhaps TRBD1 (5 bases). This CDR3 is built from 15 residues. Trimming took 3 bases from V and 6 from J, leaving 17 bases between them. Germline V lookup: CDR1 MNHNS, CDR2 SASEGT.

The chain's CDR3 is CASSSPLVAGANVLTF. CDR3 DNA sequence: TGTGCCAGCAGCTCACCCCTCGTTGCGGGGGCCAACGTCCTGACTTTC. The chain links TRBV7-9 to TRBJ2-6; D is unclear. Per the germline V gene, CDR1 is SEHNR and CDR2 is FQNEAQ (reference sequence). Trimming left V 4 bases short and J 4 bases short, with 14 bases between. This CDR3 is 16 amino acids long. The full variable domain, in which reference TRBV7-9 and TRBJ2-6 provide the parts outside the CDR3, is DTGVSQNPRHKITKRGQNVTFRCDPISEHNRLYWYRQTLGQGPEFLTYFQNEAQLEKSRLLSDRFSAERPKGSFSTLEIQRTEQGDSAMYLCASSSPLVAGANVLTFGAGSRLTVL.

This chain joins TRBV10-1 and TRBJ2-7; 8 positions match TRBD1. V dropped 0 bases and J dropped 6; count of bases not matched to a gene: 4. This CDR3 comprises 14 residues. Germline V gives CDR1 WNHNN, CDR2 SYGVQD (reference sequence). Here the CDR3 reads CASSESQGVGEQYF. The CDR3 nucleotides read TGCGCCAGCAGTGAGTCACAGGGGGTAGGCGAGCAGTACTTC.

This chain links TRBV6-5 with TRBJ2-5; 9 bases align to TRBD2. This CDR3 has 15 residues. V gave up 5 bases and J gave up 5 bases; unmatched junction bases: 9. Germline values: CDR1 MNHEY, CDR2 SVGAGI. Here the CDR3 reads CASSPGIAGDETQYF. The CDR3 region has the DNA TGTGCCAGCAGTCCCGGGATAGCGGGGGATGAGACCCAGTACTTC.

This rearrangement joins TRBV19 to TRBJ2-1, with D perhaps matching TRBD1 (7 bases). CDR1 is LNHDA, CDR2 SQIVND, per germline (reference sequence). V gave up 1 base and J gave up 15 bases, with 22 bases separating them. The CDR3 loop spans 15 amino acids. The chain's CDR3 is CASSIGGQGGFYLFF. Written as DNA, the CDR3 is TGTGCCAGTAGTATAGGGGGTCAGGGGGGATTCTATCTGTTCTTC.

J is TRBJ1-6 and V is TRBV29-1; no clear D. V lost 8 bases and J lost 0, with 8 bases in between. Looked up from germline, CDR1 is SQVTM and CDR2 is ANQGSEA. The CDR3 runs 13 residues. The CDR3 protein is CSCSVSYNSPLHF. For the CDR3, the DNA is TGCAGCTGTTCAGTCTCCTATAATTCACCCCTCCACTTT. The full variable domain, with the rest looked up from reference TRBV29-1 and TRBJ1-6, is SAVISQKPSRDICQRGTSLTIQCQVDSQVTMMFWYRQQPGQSLTLIATANQGSEATYESGFVIDKFPISRPNLTFSTLTVSNMSPEDSSIYLCSCSVSYNSPLHFGNGTRLTVT.

V usage is TRBV10-3 and J usage is TRBJ1-2; D gene uncertain. This CDR3 has 15 residues. V gave up 2 bases and J gave up 5 bases, with 15 bases separating them. Per germline, CDR1 ENHRY and CDR2 SYGVKD. The CDR3: CAISEPGRTAYGYTF. The CDR3 coding sequence is TGTGCCATCAGTGAGCCTGGGAGAACCGCTTATGGCTACACCTTC.

The chain carries TRBV9 and TRBJ1-1, with a weak D call TRBD1 (6 bases). Germline V CDR1 and CDR2: SGDLS, YYNGEE. V was pared by 5 bases and J by 5 bases, with 13 bases between. The CDR3 runs to 13 residues. This CDR3 reads CASSDHTGTEAFF. Written as DNA, the CDR3 is TGTGCCAGCAGTGACCATACAGGGACTGAAGCTTTCTTT.

V usage is TRBV29-1 and J usage is TRBJ1-2; D possibly corresponds to TRBD1 (6 bases). The V gene lost 5 bases and the J gene lost 4 bases, with 14 bases spanning the gap. The CDR3 sequence is 13 residues long. Germline V gives CDR1 SQVTM, CDR2 ANQGSEA. The CDR3 coding sequence is TGCAGCGTTAAAACGTTGACAGGCTATGGCTACACCTTC. It translates to CSVKTLTGYGYTF.

The J gene is TRBJ1-2, the V gene TRBV3-1 (or the pseudogene TRBV3-2); 11 nucleotides line up with TRBD1. Trimming at V came to 0 bases and at J to 5 bases, leaving 5 bases not matched to a gene. CDR3 length equals 16 residues. The germline gives CDR1 LGHDT, CDR2 YNNKEL (reference sequence). The CDR3 nucleotides read TGTGCCAGCAGCCAAGAGGCCGGACAGGGGGCGTATGGCTACACCTTC. It specifies CASSQEAGQGAYGYTF.